These T cell receptor beta chains were read from a single sample in a study of identical twins. MiXCR was run by TCRdb on the 5' RACE reads, yielding one entry per CDR3 protein. The repertoire holds approximately 620,000 distinct CDR3 sequences, with 8% to 9% as singletons. Another study also made use of these data, one on yellow fever vaccine responses in identical twins.

The specimen sequenced was PBMCs. These receptors came from a woman under 30 in good health. Both conserved end residues are part of each CDR3. The order of the fields is D gene, J gene, clone size, V gene, CDR3 length, CDR3 DNA, CDR3 protein. The D gene is left open where the match is weak. Size values are once, few and many counts, or a class for expanded clones, and some rows have none.

>.|TRBJ1-1|many|TRBV24-1|13
TGTGCCACCAGCGGTGGGGGGAACACTGAAGCTTTCTTT
CATSGGGNTEAFF
>.|TRBJ2-1|.|TRBV7-9|14
TGTGCCAGCAGCTTAAGCACCCCAAATGGTGAGCAGTTCTTC
CASSLSTPNGEQFF
>TRBD1|TRBJ2-5|many|TRBV29-1|14
TGCAGCGTCGTGACAGGGTTTCGGGGTGAGACCCAGTACTTC
CSVVTGFRGETQYF
>TRBD2|TRBJ2-5|few|TRBV5-6|13
TGTGCCAGCATATTCAGCGGGGCGGGGACCCAGTACTTC
CASIFSGAGTQYF
>.|TRBJ1-1|few|TRBV3-1|12
TGTGCCAGCGGGGGGAAAGGTTCTGAAGCTTTCTTT
CASGGKGSEAFF
>TRBD1|TRBJ1-1|many|TRBV6-5|14
TGTGCCAGCAGTTTAGGGACAGGGGTGACTGAAGCTTTCTTT
CASSLGTGVTEAFF
>TRBD2|TRBJ2-7|few|TRBV6-5|11
TGTGCCAGCACCCTTAGCGGGAGATCATACTTC
CASTLSGRSYF
>.|TRBJ2-3|.|TRBV19|14
TGTGCCAGTAGTAGCGGGATCGTCACAGATACGCAGTATTTT
CASSSGIVTDTQYF
>.|TRBJ1-5|.|TRBV6-2/TRBV6-3|14
TGTGCCAGCAGCGCCAGACCTCACAATCAGCCCCAGCATTTT
CASSARPHNQPQHF
>.|TRBJ2-2|.|TRBV7-6|13
TGTGCCAGCAGCAGCTTTCTCAGCGGGGAGCTGTTTTTT
CASSSFLSGELFF
>.|TRBJ2-6|.|TRBV24-1|16
TGTGCCACCAGTGACCTGACAGGCTCTGGGGCCAACGTCCTGACTTTC
CATSDLTGSGANVLTF
>TRBD1|TRBJ1-1|few|TRBV13|13
TGTGCCAGCAGCTTTAGACAGGGGGCTGAAGCTTTCTTT
CASSFRQGAEAFF
>TRBD2|TRBJ2-3|.|TRBV29-1|19
TGCAGCGTTGAAGCCCGGGTTGGGCTAGCGGGAGGGTTGGTAGATACGCAGTATTTT
CSVEARVGLAGGLVDTQYF
>TRBD2|TRBJ2-1|.|TRBV20-1|16
TGCAGTGCTAGTAGGGCTAGCGGGGACCCCTACAATGAGCAGTTCTTC
CSASRASGDPYNEQFF
>.|TRBJ1-5|.|TRBV7-9|14
TGTGCCAGCAGCGCCGGGGCCGCAATCAAGCCCCAGCATTTT
CASSAGAAIKPQHF
>TRBD1|TRBJ1-2|.|TRBV29-1|11
TGCAGCGGGGACAGGGGCTATGGCTACACCTTC
CSGDRGYGYTF
>TRBD2|TRBJ2-1|.|TRBV7-9|16
TGTGCCAGCAGACAGAGCGGGGCAAGCTCCTACAATGAGCAGTTCTTC
CASRQSGASSYNEQFF
>TRBD2|TRBJ2-1|few|TRBV6-1|15
TGTGCCAGCAGTCGCCGGACTAGCGGGAACAATGAGCAGTTCTTC
CASSRRTSGNNEQFF
>.|TRBJ2-3|.|TRBV24-1|13
TGTGCCACCAGTGAGGGGGTCGCAGATACGCAGTATTTT
CATSEGVADTQYF
>.|TRBJ2-2|few|TRBV7-8|14
TGTGCCAGCAGCTTAGATGGGGGCGCCGGGGAGCTGTTTTTT
CASSLDGGAGELFF
>.|TRBJ2-7|many|TRBV27|14
TGTGCCAGCAGTTTGCGTAGAGGCGGCTACGAGCAGTACTTC
CASSLRRGGYEQYF
>TRBD2|TRBJ2-2|many|TRBV10-3|16
TGTGCCATCGGGCTAGCGGGGGCATCGAACACCGGGGAGCTGTTTTTT
CAIGLAGASNTGELFF